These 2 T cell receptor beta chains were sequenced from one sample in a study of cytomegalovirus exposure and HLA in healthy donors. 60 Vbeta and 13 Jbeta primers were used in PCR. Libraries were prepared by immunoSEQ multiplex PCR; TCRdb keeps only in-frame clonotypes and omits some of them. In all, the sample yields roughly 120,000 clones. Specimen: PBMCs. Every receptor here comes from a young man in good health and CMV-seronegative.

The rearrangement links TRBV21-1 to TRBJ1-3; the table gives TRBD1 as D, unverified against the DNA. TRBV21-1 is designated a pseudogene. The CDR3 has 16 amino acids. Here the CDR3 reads CASTQTGTGPGNTIYF. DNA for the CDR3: TGTGCCAGCACCCAAACCGGGACAGGGCCTGGAAACACCATATATTTT.

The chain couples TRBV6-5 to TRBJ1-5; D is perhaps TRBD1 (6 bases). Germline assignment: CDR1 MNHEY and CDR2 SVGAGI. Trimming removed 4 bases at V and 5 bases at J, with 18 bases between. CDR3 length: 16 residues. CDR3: CASSCSIQGIHQPQHF. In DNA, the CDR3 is TGTGCCAGCAGTTGCTCGATACAGGGCATTCATCAGCCCCAGCATTTT.